These 26 T cell receptor beta chains were all obtained from the same sample, sequenced in a study of brain T cells in children with intractable seizures. Time point noted: blood from clinic visit 5 months post-surgery; TSC patient then seizure free. Profiling relied on immunoSEQ multiplex PCR, and the TCRdb table lists in-frame clones only, not all of them. The sample includes about 340,000 clones, over 90% seen only once; the top ten take approximately 5%. Sequenced here: peripheral blood, sampled roughly 5 months after surgery. These receptors were obtained from a boy under three years old with tuberous sclerosis and intractable seizures.

The rearrangement uses TRBV6-1 and TRBJ1-5; a weak D match, TRBD1 (6 bases). The CDR3 contains 16 residues. Between the trimmed V and J ends, which lost 1 base and 8 bases, there was a span of 18 bases. Germline V CDR1 and CDR2: MNHNS, SASEGT. This chain's CDR3 is CASSEVGGPTRKPQHF. CDR3 DNA: TGTGCCAGCAGTGAAGTGGGGGGGCCGACAAGGAAGCCCCAGCATTTT.

The gene calls are TRBV3-1 (or the pseudogene TRBV3-2) and TRBJ1-2; 9 bases agree with TRBD1. The CDR3 contains 17 residues. Trimming took 0 bases from V and 4 from J; bases not matched to a gene: 9. Germline V CDR1 and CDR2: LGHDT, YNNKEL (reference sequence). The CDR3 DNA is TGTGCCAGCAGCCAAGAACCCGGGACAGGGCTCGTCTATGGCTACACCTTC. Amino acids: CASSQEPGTGLVYGYTF.

The chain has TRBV2 and TRBJ1-4, with D possibly TRBD1 on 6 matching bases. The CDR3 is made up of 13 amino acids. The germline gives CDR1 SNHLY, CDR2 FYNNEI. With 5 bases removed from V and 8 bases from J, the gap between germline ends came to 12 bases. The CDR3 DNA reads as TGTGCCAGCAGTAGGGGGATCATCGAAAAACTGTTTTTT. It codes for CASSRGIIEKLFF.

The V gene is TRBV27, the J gene TRBJ1-1; tentative D call: TRBD1 (5 bases). This CDR3 has 16 amino acids. Deletions cut 5 bases from V and 5 bases from J, with 21 bases between. Germline CDR1 reads MNHEY; CDR2 reads SMNVEV (reference sequence). The CDR3 spells CASSPYRDPGGTEAFF. DNA of the CDR3: TGTGCCAGCAGTCCCTATCGGGACCCCGGGGGGACTGAAGCTTTCTTT.

The genes are TRBV6-6 and TRBJ1-1; no clear D gene. The V end was cut by 0 bases, the J end by 4 bases, with 12 bases between. Germline V CDR1 and CDR2: MNHNY, SVGAGI (reference sequence). This CDR3 contains 15 residues. The CDR3 spells CASSYSGPAGTEAFF. As DNA, the CDR3 is TGTGCCAGCAGTTACTCCGGCCCGGCAGGCACTGAAGCTTTCTTT.

The J gene is TRBJ2-3, the V gene TRBV27; no definite D call. Germline CDR1 is MNHEY and CDR2 is SMNVEV (reference sequence). Trimming shortened V by 3 bases and J by 4 bases, and 17 bases separated the two germline ends. The CDR3 consists of 16 residues. The CDR3 coding sequence is TGTGCCAGCAGTTTTATCCCGGGCTCAGGTGCAGATACGCAGTATTTT. As protein: CASSFIPGSGADTQYF.

The V call is TRBV6-5, the J call TRBJ1-2; 10 nucleotides agree with TRBD1. CDR1 and CDR2 from the germline V gene are MNHEY and SVGAGI. The CDR3 is 13 amino acids. With V trimmed by 6 bases and J by 4 bases, 2 bases remained unmatched. CDR3 in amino acids: CASRRQGAYGYTF. CDR3 nucleotide sequence: TGTGCCAGCAGGCGACAGGGGGCCTATGGCTACACCTTC.

The genes are TRBV7-2 and TRBJ2-5; TRBD1 aligns across 10 bases. Losses at the gene ends were 7 bases for V and 4 bases for J; bases not matched to a gene: 6. Germline V gene lookup returns CDR1 SGHTA and CDR2 FQGNSA. CDR3 size: 14 residues. CDR3 bases: TGTGCCAGCACCTGGGACAGGGGAGGAGAGACCCAGTACTTC. It specifies CASTWDRGGETQYF.

The rearrangement links TRBV7-9 to TRBJ2-7, with TRBD2 identical over 8 bases. Trimming at V came to 6 bases and at J to 0 bases, leaving 16 bases not matched to a gene. CDR1 and CDR2 (germline): SEHNR, FQNEAQ (reference sequence). This CDR3 contains 18 residues. In nucleotides, the CDR3 is TGTGCCAGCAGTCATCCGACTAGCGCAGTTACGCTCTCCTACGAGCAGTACTTC. This encodes CASSHPTSAVTLSYEQYF.

The V and J genes are TRBV10-3 and TRBJ2-7; 7 bases map to TRBD2. Germline V gene data show CDR1 as ENHRY and CDR2 as SYGVKD. This CDR3 comprises 14 residues. The V segment lost 6 bases and the J segment 3 bases; nucleotides outside the gene matches: 8. The chain's CDR3 is CAIRSRGERYEQYF. CDR3 in DNA: TGTGCCATCAGATCCCGGGGGGAGCGCTACGAGCAGTACTTC.

V gene TRBV12-3 or TRBV12-4 combines with J gene TRBJ2-2; D call uncertain. V lost 8 bases and J lost 0, with 7 bases in between. The CDR3 is 13 amino acids. The CDR3 DNA follows: TGTGCCAGCGATTACGCGAACACCGGGGAGCTGTTTTTT. Amino acids: CASDYANTGELFF.

The V gene is TRBV6-6, the J gene TRBJ1-1, with D possibly being TRBD1 (5 bases). This CDR3 has 14 amino acids. Germline loops: CDR1 MNHNY, CDR2 SVGAGI (reference sequence). The V gene lost 6 bases and the J gene lost 0 bases, with 11 bases spanning the gap. Here the CDR3 reads CASRTGLLNTEAFF. The CDR3 DNA reads as TGTGCCAGCAGAACGGGACTCCTGAACACTGAAGCTTTCTTT.

As to this clone: A much larger clone lies one base from this, so it may be a read error. The chain employs TRBV6-5 and TRBJ1-2; TRBD1 is a possible D gene (6 bases). The CDR3 has 13 amino acids. The germline V and J ends were trimmed by 6 bases and 4 bases, with 12 bases remaining between them. The germline V gene encodes CDR1 MNHEY and CDR2 SVGAGI. CDR3 loop: CASRGTGSYGYTF. The CDR3 DNA reads as TGTGCCAGCAGGGGAACAGGGAGCTATGGCTACACCTTC.

The rearrangement links TRBV18 to TRBJ2-7; 8 bases agree with TRBD2. Germline trimming cut 4 bases from V and 3 bases from J; bases unmatched to any gene: 8. Per germline, CDR1 KGHSH and CDR2 LQKENI. The length of the CDR3 is 15 residues. Written as DNA, the CDR3 is TGTGCCAGCTCACGGGGGGGAGCGGGAGACTACGAGCAGTACTTC. It codes for CASSRGGAGDYEQYF.

The chain couples TRBV19 to TRBJ1-1, with 7 bases matching TRBD1. V lost 6 bases, J lost 0 bases, and 4 bases stayed unmatched. This CDR3 has 14 amino acids. CDR1 is LNHDA and CDR2 is SQIVND in the germline V gene (reference sequence). This CDR3 reads CASRGDRMNTEAFF. The CDR3 DNA reads TGTGCCAGTAGGGGGGACAGAATGAACACTGAAGCTTTCTTT.

In this sample, this clone turned up once. The chain joins TRBV3-1 (or the pseudogene TRBV3-2) to TRBJ2-5; no clear D. Germline values: CDR1 LGHDT, CDR2 YNNKEL (reference sequence). V was pared by 3 bases and J by 1 base, with 15 bases between. This CDR3 is 16 amino acids long. CDR3 protein: CASSHYRPGPQETQYF. The CDR3 nucleotides read TGTGCCAGCAGCCATTACCGCCCCGGCCCCCAAGAGACCCAGTACTTC.

The V call is TRBV12-3 or TRBV12-4, the J call TRBJ1-5; no clear D gene. The CDR3 sequence is 11 residues long. Trimming shortened V by 5 bases and J by 11 bases, and 10 bases separated the two germline ends. The CDR3 loop reads CASSETFTQHF. The DNA of the CDR3 is TGTGCCAGCAGTGAAACTTTCACCCAGCATTTT.

V and J are TRBV5-6 and TRBJ1-5, with unresolved D. The V end was cut by 3 bases, the J end by 2 bases, with 12 bases between. CDR3 length: 15 residues. The germline gives CDR1 SGHDT, CDR2 YYEEEE. The CDR3 spells CASSSRARGNQPQHF. The CDR3 nucleotides are TGTGCCAGCAGCTCCCGCGCCCGGGGCAATCAGCCCCAGCATTTT.

The chain combines TRBV2 with TRBJ1-2; D is unresolved. Germline V gives CDR1 SNHLY, CDR2 FYNNEI. Deletions cut 1 base from V and 8 bases from J, with 8 bases between. CDR3 size: 12 residues. The CDR3 coding sequence is TGTGCCAGCAGTGAAGTATGGGAGGGCTACACCTTC. Its protein product is CASSEVWEGYTF.

The chain employs TRBV27 and TRBJ1-1; D may be TRBD1 (5 bases). Germline V gene lookup returns CDR1 MNHEY and CDR2 SMNVEV (reference sequence). The CDR3 sequence is 12 residues long. With 2 bases removed from V and 5 bases from J, the gap between germline ends came to 6 bases. The DNA for the CDR3 is TGTGCCAGCAGTTTAAAGGGGACTGAAGCTTTCTTT. Translation: CASSLKGTEAFF.

The chain employs TRBV3-1 (or the pseudogene TRBV3-2) and TRBJ2-1; 7 positions agree with TRBD1. The junction had 8 bases not matched to a gene; V was cut back by 0 bases and J by 3 bases. Per the germline V gene, CDR1 is LGHDT and CDR2 is YNNKEL (reference sequence). The CDR3 runs to 17 residues. Here the CDR3 reads CASSQDWGTVGYNEQFF. CDR3 bases: TGTGCCAGCAGCCAAGATTGGGGGACAGTTGGCTACAATGAGCAGTTCTTC.

The chain recombines TRBV19 with TRBJ2-2, with 8 bases matching TRBD1. Germline CDR1 is LNHDA and CDR2 is SQIVND (reference sequence). After removal of 5 bases from V and 5 bases from J, the junction contained 1 base not matched to a gene. The CDR3 contains 13 residues. The CDR3 DNA reads TGTGCCAGTAGTCACAGGGGGACCGGGGAGCTGTTTTTT. Its translation is CASSHRGTGELFF.

CDR3 sequence reads: CSASWAGETQYF. CDR3 nucleotide sequence: TGCAGTGCTAGTTGGGCGGGGGAGACCCAGTACTTC. This sequence joins TRBV20-1 and TRBJ2-5, with D perhaps TRBD2 (6 bases). Per the germline V gene, CDR1 is DFQATT and CDR2 is SNEGSKA (reference sequence). The CDR3 loop spans 12 amino acids. Trimming removed 3 bases at V and 5 bases at J, with 10 bases between.

This clone appeared a single time. The chain carries TRBV5-6 and TRBJ2-3, with a weak D call TRBD2 (5 bases). Germline V CDR1 and CDR2: SGHDT, YYEEEE. Trimming took 5 bases from V and 5 from J, leaving 15 bases between them. CDR3 length equals 14 residues. CDR3 in amino acids: CASSSDRAGDTQYF. The CDR3 DNA sequence: TGTGCCAGCAGTTCCGACCGGGCGGGAGATACGCAGTATTTT.

J is TRBJ1-1 and V is TRBV28; possible D gene TRBD1, 6 bases. The CDR3 spans 13 residues. The V end lost 3 bases, the J end lost 1 base, and 6 bases lay between the germline ends. From germline, CDR1 is MDHEN and CDR2 SYDVKM. This CDR3 is CASSLTGNTEAFF. The CDR3 nucleotides read TGTGCCAGCAGTTTGACAGGGAACACTGAAGCTTTCTTT. Full variable domain (rest looked up from reference TRBV28 and TRBJ1-1): DVKVTQSSRYLVKRTGEKVFLECVQDMDHENMFWYRQDPGLGLRLIYFSYDVKMKEKGDIPEGYSVSREKKERFSLILESASTNQTSMYLCASSLTGNTEAFFGQGTRLTVV.

The chain combines TRBV5-1 with TRBJ1-1; 10 positions match TRBD1. Germline V gene data show CDR1 as SGHRS and CDR2 as YFSETQ. V was pared by 1 base and J by 5 bases, with 8 bases of the junction left unmatched. The CDR3 is 16 residues long. For the CDR3, the DNA is TGCGCCAGCAGCTTGAGAGACAGGGGGCGAGGGACTGAAGCTTTCTTT. The encoded protein is CASSLRDRGRGTEAFF.